What follows are 5 T cell receptor beta chains derived from one specimen sequenced in a study of human T cells and chemical hapten exposure. TCRdb called the RACE reads again in MiXCR, with one record for every CDR3 protein. The sample has some 98,000 distinct CDR3 sequences; less than 14% are singletons. Stated time point: pre-sensitization, week 0. Regarding treatment: therapeutic diphenylcyclopropenone sensitization with weekly scalp DPC. Specimen: whole blood, collected in connection with sensitization to the hapten diphenylcyclopropenone (DPC). These receptors were obtained from a woman between 55 and 75 years old with alopecia areata. Some clones in this sample may be carry-over from other donors' samples.

Worth noting for this clonotype: Given a much more abundant clone one base away, this may be a read error. This chain uses TRBV6-2 or TRBV6-3 with TRBJ2-1, with D hard to call. CDR1 MNHEY and CDR2 SVGEGT come from the germline V gene. This CDR3 comprises 11 residues. The CDR3 is CTSSNRHEQFF. CDR3 coding DNA: TGTACCAGCAGTAATCGACACGAGCAGTTCTTC.

This clonotype was found many times. The V and J genes are TRBV20-1 and TRBJ2-1; D gene ambiguous. The CDR3 spans 16 residues. From germline, CDR1 is DFQATT and CDR2 SNEGSKA (reference sequence). Trimming cost V 6 bases and J 8 bases, with 26 bases left between them. DNA of the CDR3: TGCAGTGCGCCACAGTGGAGTCGGGCGACCGTCGATGAGCAGTTCTTC. Encoded protein: CSAPQWSRATVDEQFF.

This chain uses TRBV20-1 with TRBJ2-2; D remains unclear. Looked up from germline, CDR1 is DFQATT and CDR2 is SNEGSKA (reference sequence). The CDR3 is made up of 15 amino acids. V was trimmed by 0 bases and J by 2 bases, leaving 10 bases between them. The CDR3 loop reads CSARDFRTNTGELFF. CDR3 coding DNA: TGCAGTGCTAGAGATTTCAGAACAAACACCGGGGAGCTGTTTTTT.

At least ten counts were recorded for this clonotype. The chain joins TRBV5-1 to TRBJ2-1; possible D gene TRBD1, 5 bases. Germline V gene data show CDR1 as SGHRS and CDR2 as YFSETQ. The CDR3 spans 15 residues. V lost 4 bases to trimming and J lost 6 bases, with 17 bases between them. CDR3 sequence reads: CASSPAAGIGNEQFF. The DNA of the CDR3 is TGCGCCAGCAGCCCTGCTGCAGGGATAGGCAATGAGCAGTTCTTC.

This clonotype was detected many times. V gene TRBV7-9 combines with J gene TRBJ2-3; D is unresolved. The V gene's germline CDR1 is SEHNR and CDR2 FQNEAQ (reference sequence). The germline V and J ends were trimmed by 1 base and 5 bases, with 7 bases remaining between them. CDR3 length: 13 residues. CDR3 in DNA: TGTGCCAGCAGCTTAGGGTTGGAAGATACGCAGTATTTT. Amino acid sequence: CASSLGLEDTQYF.